What follows are 11 T cell receptor beta chains derived from one specimen sequenced in a study of long-term antiretroviral therapy in people with HIV. Sequencing used immunoSEQ v3.0 at survey level. TCRdb's copy holds only in-frame clones and misses some; the assay was immunoSEQ multiplex PCR. Altogether 9,000 to 15,000 clones are present, over 65% being singletons, with the ten largest covering 10% to 15%. The material was unsorted PBMCs, obtained roughly 3.4 years before starting antiretroviral therapy. The origin of the receptors is a man aged 35 to 55 with HIV.

The rearrangement links TRBV30 to TRBJ1-5; weak D call: TRBD1 (6 bases). Germline V gene data show CDR1 as GTSNPN and CDR2 as SVGIG (reference sequence). Trimming cost V 5 bases and J 2 bases, with 13 bases left between them. The CDR3 loop spans 14 amino acids. CDR3 amino acids: CAWGGPARNQPQHF. The CDR3 nucleotides read TGTGCCTGGGGGGGCCCGGCGCGCAATCAGCCCCAGCATTTT.

The V and J genes are TRBV5-1 and TRBJ2-7; 10 bases fit TRBD1. The germline V gene encodes CDR1 SGHRS and CDR2 YFSETQ. The CDR3 contains 14 residues. The J segment lost 3 bases and the V segment lost 0 bases, leaving 0 bases of the junction unmatched. In nucleotides, the CDR3 is TGCGCCAGCAGCTTGGGGACAGGGGGCTACGAGCAGTACTTC. It codes for CASSLGTGGYEQYF. Combining the CDR3 with reference TRBV5-1 and TRBJ2-7 gives the whole variable domain KAGVTQTPRYLIKTRGQQVTLSCSPISGHRSVSWYQQTPGQGLQFLFEYFSETQRNKGNFPGRFSGRQFSNSRSEMNVSTLELGDSALYLCASSLGTGGYEQYFGPGTRLTVT.

V and J are TRBV30 and TRBJ1-5, with D unclear. V was trimmed by 2 bases and J by 0 bases, leaving 11 bases between them. Germline V gene lookup returns CDR1 GTSNPN and CDR2 SVGIG (reference sequence). There are 15 residues in the CDR3. For the CDR3, the DNA is TGTGCCTGGAGTCTTGGGCACAATAGCAATCAGCCCCAGCATTTT. Protein product: CAWSLGHNSNQPQHF.

The chain employs TRBV18 and TRBJ2-5; TRBD1 aligns across 8 bases. The CDR3 is made up of 16 amino acids. From germline, CDR1 is KGHSH and CDR2 LQKENI. V lost 0 bases to trimming and J lost 1 base; unmatched junction nucleotides: 4. The CDR3 here is CASSPPNRGIQETQYF. As DNA, the CDR3 is TGTGCCAGCTCACCACCGAACAGGGGGATCCAAGAGACCCAGTACTTC. The variable domain in full, with the rest retrieved from reference TRBV18 and TRBJ2-5, is NAGVMQNPRHLVRRRGQEARLRCSPMKGHSHVYWYRQLPEEGLKFMVYLQKENIIDESGMPKERFSAEFPKEGPSILRIQQVVRGDSAAYFCASSPPNRGIQETQYFGPGTRLLVL.

CDR3 amino acids: CASSPGQRNYGYTF. CDR3 in DNA: TGTGCCAGCAGCCCTGGACAGCGTAACTATGGCTACACCTTC. The chain carries TRBV28 and TRBJ1-2, with a possible D match to TRBD1 (6 bases). Germline values: CDR1 MDHEN, CDR2 SYDVKM. V gave up 6 bases and J gave up 1 base, with 12 bases separating them. This CDR3 is built from 14 residues.

This clone was seen more than once but under ten times. The chain uses TRBV11-2 and TRBJ2-2, with D uncertain. This CDR3 is built from 11 residues. The V end lost 7 bases, the J end lost 3 bases, and 3 bases lay between the germline ends. Germline V gene lookup returns CDR1 SGHAT and CDR2 FQNNGV. CDR3: CASTYTGELFF. The DNA of the CDR3 is TGTGCCAGCACCTACACCGGGGAGCTGTTTTTT.

The chain carries TRBV28 and TRBJ2-3, with D possibly matching TRBD2 (5 bases). Germline-derived CDR1 and CDR2 are MDHEN and SYDVKM. The CDR3 runs to 15 residues. The V gene lost 6 bases and the J gene lost 1 base, with 14 bases spanning the gap. CDR3 sequence (DNA): TGTGCCAGCAGGAGCCTAGCCGTGGGCACAGATACGCAGTATTTT. Amino acid sequence: CASRSLAVGTDTQYF.

V gene TRBV7-2 combines with J gene TRBJ2-5, with no clear D. The germline V gene encodes CDR1 SGHTA and CDR2 FQGNSA. CDR3 length: 12 amino acids. Trimming removed 3 bases at V and 6 bases at J, with 8 bases between. This CDR3 reads CASSLGAQTQYF. CDR3 coding DNA: TGTGCCAGCAGCTTGGGCGCCCAGACCCAGTACTTC. Together with reference TRBV7-2 and TRBJ2-5, the CDR3 gives the full variable domain: GAGVSQSPSNKVTEKGKDVELRCDPISGHTALYWYRQSLGQGLEFLIYFQGNSAPDKSGLPSDRFSAERTGGSVSTLTIQRTQQEDSAVYLCASSLGAQTQYFGPGTRLLVL.

The chain is built from TRBV14 and TRBJ2-5; D not resolved. V lost 1 base to trimming and J lost 3 bases, with 15 bases between them. The V gene's germline CDR1 is SGHDN and CDR2 FVKESK. The CDR3 contains 16 residues. CDR3 sequence reads: CASSQGGFLPKETQYF. In DNA, the CDR3 is TGTGCCAGCAGCCAAGGCGGATTCCTGCCAAAAGAGACCCAGTACTTC.

The chain is built from TRBV30 and TRBJ2-7; 7 bases fit TRBD1. The J segment lost 3 bases and the V segment lost 2 bases, leaving 4 bases of the junction unmatched. This CDR3 region has 13 residues. The germline V gene has CDR1 GTSNPN and CDR2 SVGIG (reference sequence). CDR3 bases: TGTGCCTGGAGTCCGGGGACAGACTACGAGCAGTACTTC. This translates into CAWSPGTDYEQYF.

This chain links TRBV2 with TRBJ2-5, with 9 bases matching TRBD2. The V segment lost 6 bases and the J segment 4 bases; nucleotides outside the gene matches: 12. CDR1 and CDR2 from the germline V gene are SNHLY and FYNNEI. The CDR3 has 16 residues. CDR3 nucleotide sequence: TGTGCCAGCAGGGGGGCTGCGGGAGGGATCATAGAGACCCAGTACTTC. Translating it yields CASRGAAGGIIETQYF.